The next 8 T cell receptor beta chains were all read from a single sample in a study of a mutant IDH1 vaccine in newly diagnosed glioma. For these receptors, no antigen is known. Regarding time point: week 11, during vaccination. With topical imiquimod, each dose of the vaccine consisted of 300 ug of mutant IDH1 20-mer peptide. The repertoire was sequenced with immunoSEQ multiplex PCR; TCRdb's copy has only in-frame clones and lacks some. The sample consists of tens of thousands of clones, nearly 90% of them appearing once. The sample in question was PBMCs, obtained from a glioma patient whose treatment included an IDH1 peptide vaccine. These receptors were obtained from a man in his late teens or twenties with glioma.

This clone was counted a single time. The V gene is TRBV5-4, the J gene TRBJ2-2; D is possibly TRBD2 (5 bases). The CDR3 length is 16 residues. The ends were cut back, 2 bases at V and 3 bases at J, with 14 bases in the middle. Looked up from germline, CDR1 is SGHNT and CDR2 is YYREEE (reference sequence). Written as DNA, the CDR3 is TGTGCCAGCAGCTTAGGTGGGAGTGAGGACACCGGGGAGCTGTTTTTT. Its translation: CASSLGGSEDTGELFF.

V usage is TRBV6-6 and J usage is TRBJ1-5, with D possibly being TRBD1 (5 bases). V lost 2 bases, J lost 4 bases, and 12 bases lay in between. This CDR3 contains 15 residues. Per the germline V gene, CDR1 is MNHNY and CDR2 is SVGAGI (reference sequence). CDR3 coding DNA: TGTGCCAGCAGTTACGAGGGGTTGGCAAATCAGCCCCAGCATTTT. Protein: CASSYEGLANQPQHF.

The V gene is TRBV2, the J gene TRBJ1-1; D ambiguous. The germline gives CDR1 SNHLY, CDR2 FYNNEI. The CDR3 extends over 12 amino acids. V gave up 1 base and J gave up 1 base, with 1 base separating them. This CDR3 is CASSEGNTEAFF. The CDR3, as DNA: TGTGCCAGCAGTGAAGGGAACACTGAAGCTTTCTTT.

V is TRBV5-4 and J is TRBJ2-7; 12 bases match TRBD2. The germline V gene encodes CDR1 SGHNT and CDR2 YYREEE (reference sequence). The CDR3 runs 15 residues. V lost 4 bases, J lost 0 bases, and 2 bases stayed unmatched. CDR3 protein: CASSRTSGASYEQYF. In DNA, the CDR3 is TGTGCCAGCAGCCGGACTAGCGGGGCCTCCTACGAGCAGTACTTC.

This chain links TRBV9 with TRBJ2-7; D gene uncertain. Germline V gene lookup returns CDR1 SGDLS and CDR2 YYNGEE. This CDR3 region has 15 residues. Trimming left V 0 bases short and J 6 bases short, with 16 bases between. The DNA of the CDR3 is TGTGCCAGCAGCGTAGCTGGGCAGGTATTGGGCGAGCAGTACTTC. Translated: CASSVAGQVLGEQYF.

The CDR3 spells CASSALGTSGRSYNEQFF. CDR3 coding DNA: TGTGCCAGCAGCGCCCTCGGGACTAGCGGGAGATCCTACAATGAGCAGTTCTTC. The chain couples TRBV9 to TRBJ2-1, with TRBD2 matching over 14 bases. This CDR3 region has 18 residues. V lost 3 bases, J lost 1 base, and 6 bases stayed unmatched. The germline gives CDR1 SGDLS, CDR2 YYNGEE.

The CDR3 coding sequence is TGTGCCAGCAGCTTGTCGGGGGGCCTAAACACTGAAGCTTTCTTT. Translated: CASSLSGGLNTEAFF. The chain is built from TRBV5-6 and TRBJ1-1, with a possible D match to TRBD1 (6 bases). From germline, CDR1 is SGHDT and CDR2 YYEEEE. V lost 1 base to trimming and J lost 2 bases, with 12 bases between them. CDR3 length: 15 residues.

The rearrangement uses TRBV6-5 and TRBJ1-5; 7 nucleotides align to TRBD1. The CDR3 sequence is 14 residues long. Germline V gives CDR1 MNHEY, CDR2 SVGAGI. Trimming at V came to 2 bases and at J to 8 bases, leaving 6 bases not matched to a gene. The chain's CDR3 is CASSYDRVQEPQHF. The CDR3 DNA is TGTGCCAGCAGTTACGACAGGGTCCAGGAGCCCCAGCATTTT.